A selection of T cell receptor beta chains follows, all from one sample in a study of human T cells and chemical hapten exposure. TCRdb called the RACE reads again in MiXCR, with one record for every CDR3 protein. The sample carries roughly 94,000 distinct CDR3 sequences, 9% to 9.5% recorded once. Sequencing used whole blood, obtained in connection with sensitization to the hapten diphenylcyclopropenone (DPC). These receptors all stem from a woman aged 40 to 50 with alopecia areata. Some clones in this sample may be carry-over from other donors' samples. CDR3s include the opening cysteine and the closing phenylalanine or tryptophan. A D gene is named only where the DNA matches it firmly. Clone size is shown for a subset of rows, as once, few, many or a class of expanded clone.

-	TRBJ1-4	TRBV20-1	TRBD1	CSARDGTGREKLFF	TGCAGTGCTAGAGACGGGACAGGGCGTGAAAAACTGTTTTTT
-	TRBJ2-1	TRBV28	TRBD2	CASSSGTSPYNEQFF	TGTGCCAGCAGCTCCGGGACTAGTCCCTACAATGAGCAGTTCTTC
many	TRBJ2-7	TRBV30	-	CACSKGLNTYEQYF	TGTGCCTGTTCTAAAGGACTTAATACCTACGAGCAGTACTTC
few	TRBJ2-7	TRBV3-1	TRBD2	CASSQSSSGRSTYEQYF	TGTGCCAGCAGCCAGTCTAGTAGCGGGAGAAGTACCTACGAGCAGTACTTC
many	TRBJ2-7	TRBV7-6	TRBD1	CASSSDPGQGGYEQYF	TGTGCCAGCAGCTCCGACCCGGGACAGGGGGGGTACGAGCAGTACTTC
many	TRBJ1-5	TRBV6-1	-	CASSNPGNQPQHF	TGTGCCAGCTCCAACCCCGGGAATCAGCCCCAGCATTTT
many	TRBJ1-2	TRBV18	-	CASSPQGLYGYTF	TGTGCCAGCTCACCACAGGGGCTTTATGGCTACACCTTC
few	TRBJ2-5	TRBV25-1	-	CASSPDVSETQYF	TGTGCCAGCAGCCCGGACGTCTCAGAGACCCAGTACTTC
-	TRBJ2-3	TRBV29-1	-	CSVNSLTDTQYF	TGCAGCGTTAACAGCCTCACAGATACGCAGTATTTT
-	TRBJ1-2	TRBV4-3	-	CASSQEGRADGYTF	TGCGCCAGCAGCCAAGAGGGGCGGGCCGATGGCTACACCTTC
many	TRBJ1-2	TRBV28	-	CASSDSNNYGYTF	TGTGCCAGCAGCGACTCCAATAACTATGGCTACACCTTC
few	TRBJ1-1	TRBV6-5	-	CASRPRQGLAFF	TGTGCCAGCAGACCCAGGCAGGGGTTAGCTTTCTTT
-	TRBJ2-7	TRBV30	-	CAWAPGHNYEQYF	TGTGCCTGGGCACCGGGACATAACTACGAGCAGTACTTC
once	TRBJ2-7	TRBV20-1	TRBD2	CSAAPGLAREQYF	TGCAGTGCTGCTCCGGGACTAGCGAGGGAGCAGTACTTC
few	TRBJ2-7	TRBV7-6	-	CASSASSDIYEQYF	TGTGCCAGCAGCGCCTCATCGGACATCTACGAGCAGTACTTC
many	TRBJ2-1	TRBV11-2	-	CASSSPRGGPRGREQFF	TGTGCCAGCAGCTCCCCCCGGGGGGGCCCTAGGGGGCGCGAGCAGTTCTTC
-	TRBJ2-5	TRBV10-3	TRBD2	CAISESTSGQETQYF	TGTGCCATCAGTGAGTCGACTAGCGGCCAAGAGACCCAGTACTTC
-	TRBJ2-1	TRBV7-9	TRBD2	CASSPLAGGQPWDEQFF	TGTGCCAGCAGCCCTTTAGCGGGAGGCCAACCGTGGGATGAGCAGTTCTTC
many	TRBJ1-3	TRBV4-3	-	CASSRDGLGNTIYF	TGCGCCAGCAGCCGAGACGGACTCGGAAACACCATATATTTT
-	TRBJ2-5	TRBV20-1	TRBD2	CSAQLAGGETQYF	TGCAGTGCTCAACTAGCGGGAGGAGAGACCCAGTACTTC
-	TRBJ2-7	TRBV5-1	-	CASSLRGNYEQYF	TGCGCCAGCAGCTTGAGGGGCAACTACGAGCAGTACTTC
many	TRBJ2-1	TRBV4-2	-	CASSQDHLYGTSQFF	TGTGCCAGCAGCCAAGACCACCTTTACGGGACATCGCAGTTCTTC
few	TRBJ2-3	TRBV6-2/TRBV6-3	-	CASSQGSATDTQYF	TGTGCCAGCAGCCAGGGGTCCGCCACAGATACGCAGTATTTT
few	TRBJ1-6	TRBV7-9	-	CASSLAKGSSYNSPLHF	TGTGCCAGCAGCTTAGCTAAGGGGAGCTCCTATAATTCACCCCTCCACTTT
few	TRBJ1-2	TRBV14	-	CASSPRPGYDYGYTF	TGTGCCAGCAGCCCACGCCCGGGTTACGACTATGGCTACACCTTC
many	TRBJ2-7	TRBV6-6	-	CASRTRTYEQYF	TGTGCCAGCAGGACTAGAACCTACGAGCAGTACTTC
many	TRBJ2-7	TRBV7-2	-	CASSFGQLAEQYF	TGTGCCAGCAGCTTTGGACAGCTGGCCGAGCAGTACTTC
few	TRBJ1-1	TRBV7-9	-	CASSWNSGSNTEAFF	TGTGCCAGCAGCTGGAACAGCGGATCGAACACTGAAGCTTTCTTT
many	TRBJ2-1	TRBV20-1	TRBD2	CSASRAGGSDEQFF	TGCAGTGCTAGTAGAGCGGGAGGGAGCGATGAGCAGTTCTTC
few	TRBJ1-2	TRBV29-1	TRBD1	CSVDPRDSANYGYTF	TGCAGCGTTGACCCCCGGGACAGTGCTAACTATGGCTACACCTTC
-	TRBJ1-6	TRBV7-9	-	CASSLAVGPLHF	TGTGCCAGCAGCTTAGCAGTGGGGCCCCTCCACTTT
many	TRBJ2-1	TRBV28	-	CASSLLGDEQFF	TGTGCCAGCAGTTTACTGGGGGATGAGCAGTTCTTC
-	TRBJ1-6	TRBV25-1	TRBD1	CASSEGAASPPLHF	TGTGCCAGCTCGGAGGGGGCCGCTAGTCCACCCCTCCACTTT
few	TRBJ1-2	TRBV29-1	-	CSVEPGQISPSYTF	TGCAGCGTTGAGCCGGGCCAAATCTCCCCTAGCTACACCTTC
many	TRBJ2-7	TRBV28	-	CASSVTYEQYF	TGTGCCAGCAGTGTTACCTACGAGCAGTACTTC
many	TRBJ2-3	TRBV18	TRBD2	CASSIQSSGTDTQYF	TGTGCCAGCTCGATACAGTCTAGCGGGACAGATACGCAGTATTTT
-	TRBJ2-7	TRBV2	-	CASREPQGGSYEQYF	TGTGCCAGCAGAGAACCACAGGGGGGGTCCTACGAGCAGTACTTC
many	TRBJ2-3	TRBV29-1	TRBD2	CSVDTSGGLTDTQYF	TGCAGCGTTGATACTAGCGGGGGCCTCACAGATACGCAGTATTTT
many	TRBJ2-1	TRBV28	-	CASSLSAGNEQFF	TGTGCCAGCAGTTTATCGGCAGGCAATGAGCAGTTCTTC
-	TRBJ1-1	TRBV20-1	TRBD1	CSAFTGDTEAFF	TGCAGTGCTTTTACAGGGGACACTGAAGCTTTCTTT
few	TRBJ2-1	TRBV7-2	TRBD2	CASSLGGTTYNEQFF	TGTGCCAGCAGCTTAGGTGGGACTACCTACAATGAGCAGTTCTTC
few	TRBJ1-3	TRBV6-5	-	CASSLTVSGNTIYF	TGTGCCAGCAGTTTAACAGTATCTGGAAACACCATATATTTT
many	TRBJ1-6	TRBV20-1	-	CSARQIFYSPLHF	TGCAGTGCTAGACAGATTTTTTATTCACCCCTCCACTTT
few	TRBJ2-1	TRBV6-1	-	CASSELGGPDEQFF	TGTGCCAGCAGTGAACTGGGGGGGCCCGATGAGCAGTTCTTC
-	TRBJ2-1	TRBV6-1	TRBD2	CASTVAGGYNEQFF	TGTGCCAGCACCGTAGCGGGAGGGTACAATGAGCAGTTCTTC
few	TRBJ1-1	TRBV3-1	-	CASSQAPGVQAFF	TGTGCCAGCAGCCAAGCCCCCGGGGTACAAGCTTTCTTT
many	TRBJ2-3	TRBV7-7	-	CASSLAGRGADTQYF	TGTGCTAGCAGCTTAGCCGGCAGGGGGGCAGATACGCAGTATTTT
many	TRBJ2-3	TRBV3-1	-	CASSQEGASGSDTQYF	TGTGCCAGCAGCCAGGAGGGGGCTAGCGGATCAGATACGCAGTATTTT